These 28 T cell receptor beta chains originate from one sample sequenced in a study of molecular identifiers for immune sequencing clone quantification. TCRdb called the PCR reads again in MiXCR, with one record for every CDR3 protein. The table lists 490,000 or so distinct CDR3 sequences, about 25% of them singletons. Sequenced material: naive CD8+ T cells from blood, with Jurkat cell RNA spiked in. Regarding subset: FACS-sorted CD8+CD4-CCR7+CD45RA+ naive T cells. Source of these receptors: a human donor in good health. Some libraries in this study had Jurkat cell RNA spiked in.

A note on this clonotype: This may arise from a read error, as a much more abundant clone is one base away. The V and J genes are TRBV7-9 and TRBJ2-3; D unresolved. CDR3 size: 15 residues. CDR1 and CDR2 (germline): SEHNR, FQNEAQ (reference sequence). CDR3: CASSNLVDSTDAQYF. The CDR3 nucleotides are TGTGCCAGCAGCAATCTGGTAGATAGCACAGATGCGCAGTATTTT.

At least ten counts were recorded for this clonotype. The V gene is TRBV7-9, the J gene TRBJ1-5; D may be TRBD1 (5 bases). CDR3 length: 15 residues. Germline lookup yields CDR1 SEHNR and CDR2 FQNEAQ (reference sequence). The V gene lost 4 bases and the J gene lost 0 bases, with 10 bases spanning the gap. The CDR3 nucleotides read TGTGCCAGCAGCTCGGACATAGATAGCAATCAGCCCCAGCATTTT. It yields the protein CASSSDIDSNQPQHF.

The chain combines TRBV7-9 with TRBJ2-1; 8 positions match TRBD2. The J segment lost 3 bases and the V segment lost 2 bases, leaving 9 bases of the junction unmatched. Germline CDR1 reads SEHNR; CDR2 reads FQNEAQ (reference sequence). This CDR3 spans 17 amino acids. The CDR3, as DNA: TGTGCCAGCAGCTTATCTGGCGGGGGGCCTCTCTACAATGAGCAGTTCTTC. This gives the protein CASSLSGGGPLYNEQFF. Combining the CDR3 with reference TRBV7-9 and TRBJ2-1 gives the whole variable domain DTGVSQNPRHKITKRGQNVTFRCDPISEHNRLYWYRQTLGQGPEFLTYFQNEAQLEKSRLLSDRFSAERPKGSFSTLEIQRTEQGDSAMYLCASSLSGGGPLYNEQFFGPGTRLTVL.

The sample holds a few counts of this clonotype. J is TRBJ1-5 and V is TRBV7-9; D might be TRBD1 (5 bases). The CDR3 sequence is 12 residues long. V was cut by 4 bases and J by 6 bases, with 7 bases left in between. In germline, CDR1 is SEHNR, CDR2 FQNEAQ (reference sequence). The CDR3 region has the DNA TGTGCCAGCAGCTCCGACAGTCAGCCCCAGCATTTT. This encodes CASSSDSQPQHF.

This rearrangement joins TRBV12-3 or TRBV12-4 to TRBJ2-7; 9 bases agree with TRBD2. Trimming took 8 bases from V and 2 from J; bases not matched to a gene: 7. The CDR3 extends over 14 amino acids. For the CDR3, the DNA is TGTGCCAGCTCGTTTAGCGGGAGACCCTACGAGCAGTACTTC. Its translation is CASSFSGRPYEQYF.

The chain links TRBV11-2 to TRBJ2-7; D remains unclear. This CDR3 region has 14 residues. The V and J ends lost 6 bases and 7 bases respectively, with 19 bases between them. The V gene's germline CDR1 is SGHAT and CDR2 FQNNGV. The CDR3 DNA reads as TGTGCCAGCAGTCAACAAGACTTAGGGCCGGAGCAGTACTTC. This sequence encodes CASSQQDLGPEQYF.

This chain uses TRBV4-1 with TRBJ2-7; 14 bases fit TRBD2. Germline V gene sequence: CDR1 MGHRA, CDR2 YSYEKL. Germline trimming cut 3 bases from V and 2 bases from J; bases unmatched to any gene: 3. The CDR3 has 16 amino acids. CDR3 loop: CASSHLTSGGAYEQYF. In DNA, the CDR3 is TGCGCCAGCAGCCACCTGACTAGCGGGGGGGCCTACGAGCAGTACTTC.

The V and J genes are TRBV6-5 and TRBJ2-1; weak D call: TRBD1 (5 bases). Per germline, CDR1 MNHEY and CDR2 SVGAGI. This CDR3 is built from 16 residues. Trimming stripped 2 bases from V and 0 bases from J, with 11 bases between. DNA for the CDR3: TGTGCCAGCAGTTACACAGGCCCAAGCTCCTACAATGAGCAGTTCTTC. Encoded protein: CASSYTGPSSYNEQFF.

This clonotype turned up a few times. V is TRBV6-2 or TRBV6-3 and J is TRBJ2-3; TRBD2 is a possible D gene (5 bases). The V end lost 5 bases, the J end lost 5 bases, and 14 bases lay between the germline ends. Germline V gives CDR1 MNHEY, CDR2 SVGEGT. There are 14 residues in the CDR3. The CDR3 loop reads CASSLTRRKDTQYF. The CDR3 DNA sequence: TGTGCCAGCAGTCTAACGCGGAGGAAAGATACGCAGTATTTT.

This clonotype was detected ten times or more. This chain uses TRBV28 with TRBJ1-1; unclear D gene. V was cut by 7 bases and J by 3 bases, with 9 bases left in between. In germline, CDR1 is MDHEN, CDR2 SYDVKM. The CDR3 is made up of 12 amino acids. The CDR3 bases are TGTGCCAGCAAACGCGGGCACACTGAAGCTTTCTTT. Protein: CASKRGHTEAFF.

The table lists this clonotype with many counts. Here the CDR3 DNA reads TGCAGCGTTGAAGTCGGGATGAACTACGAGCAGTACTTC. Amino acids: CSVEVGMNYEQYF. The chain employs TRBV29-1 and TRBJ2-7; TRBD2 is a possible D gene (5 bases). Germline V gives CDR1 SQVTM, CDR2 ANQGSEA. The germline V and J ends were trimmed by 1 base and 3 bases, with 10 bases remaining between them. This CDR3 has 13 amino acids.

This clonotype was observed a few times. At one of its ends the junction is not consistent with the germline gene, which may arise from a read error. V and J are TRBV4-1 and TRBJ1-1; no clear D gene. Germline V gene lookup returns CDR1 MGHRA and CDR2 YSYEKL. This CDR3 has 14 amino acids. The CDR3 is CASSQVEGNAEAFF. In DNA, the CDR3 is TGCGCCAGCAGCCAAGTCGAAGGGAACGCTGAAGCTTTCTTT.

CDR3 sequence: CASSLGRAVVIEAFF. CDR3 nucleotide sequence: TGTGCCAGCAGCTTGGGGCGGGCCGTGGTCATTGAAGCTTTCTTT. V and J are TRBV5-6 and TRBJ1-1; no reliable D call. Between the trimmed V and J ends, which lost 0 bases and 7 bases, there was a span of 16 bases. The length of the CDR3 is 15 residues. Germline assignment: CDR1 SGHDT and CDR2 YYEEEE.

The chain links TRBV27 to TRBJ2-7; the D gene is possibly TRBD2 (6 bases). CDR3 length: 14 amino acids. The V end was cut by 3 bases, the J end by 3 bases, with 12 bases between. Looked up from germline, CDR1 is MNHEY and CDR2 is SMNVEV (reference sequence). The CDR3 coding sequence is TGTGCCAGCAGTTTCTCGGGAGAGCGCTACGAGCAGTACTTC. Amino acids: CASSFSGERYEQYF.

Many counts were recorded for this clonotype. The V call is TRBV7-9, the J call TRBJ2-3; D may be TRBD1 (6 bases). V dropped 5 bases and J dropped 6 bases, with 18 bases sitting between them. Germline CDR1 reads SEHNR; CDR2 reads FQNEAQ (reference sequence). The CDR3 totals 15 residues. Written as DNA, the CDR3 is TGTGCCAGCAGCATCCGGGACACAGGTCCGGATACGCAGTATTTT. Protein sequence: CASSIRDTGPDTQYF.

This rearrangement joins TRBV6-4 to TRBJ1-1, with no clear D. The CDR3 runs 14 residues. Trimming took 3 bases from V and 4 from J, leaving 12 bases between them. Germline CDR1 is MRHNA and CDR2 is SNTAGT. The chain's CDR3 is CASSEVSGLTEAFF. Here the CDR3 DNA reads TGTGCCAGCAGTGAGGTCAGTGGGCTCACTGAAGCTTTCTTT.

This clonotype was observed once. Just one base apart from a much larger clone, this may be a read error. J is TRBJ2-5 and V is TRBV24-1; D not certain. The germline CDR1 and CDR2 sequences are KGHDR and SFDVKD. The CDR3 spans 13 residues. Written as DNA, the CDR3 is TGTGCCACCAGTGATGACCTCCAAGCGACCCAGTACTTC. Amino acid sequence: CATSDDLQATQYF.

This clonotype was counted only a few times. This chain joins TRBV18 and TRBJ2-3; a possible D gene is TRBD2 (6 bases). The CDR3 contains 15 residues. V was clipped by 3 bases and J by 3 bases, with 13 bases between them. In germline, CDR1 is KGHSH, CDR2 LQKENI. CDR3 DNA sequence: TGTGCCAGCTCACCCCACGGGAGTGAAACAGATACGCAGTATTTT. This codes for CASSPHGSETDTQYF. Full variable domain (outside the CDR3, taken from reference TRBV18 and TRBJ2-3): NAGVMQNPRHLVRRRGQEARLRCSPMKGHSHVYWYRQLPEEGLKFMVYLQKENIIDESGMPKERFSAEFPKEGPSILRIQQVVRGDSAAYFCASSPHGSETDTQYFGPGTRLTVL.

About this clonotype itself: One base away lies a much larger clone, so this may be a sequencing read error. The rearrangement links TRBV25-1 to TRBJ1-1; TRBD1 aligns across 7 bases. Germline values: CDR1 MGHDK, CDR2 SYGVNS. The CDR3 has 14 amino acids. CDR3: CASSKTGMNTETFF. CDR3 sequence (DNA): TGTGCCAGCAGTAAGACAGGGATGAACACTGAAACTTTCTTT.

This clonotype was counted ten times or more. This chain uses TRBV7-3 with TRBJ2-1, with TRBD2 matching 9 bases. Trimming at V came to 2 bases and at J to 7 bases, leaving 6 bases not matched to a gene. CDR1 is SGHTA and CDR2 is FQGTGA in the germline V gene. This CDR3 is built from 15 residues. The CDR3: CASSLAGGSRNEQFF. In nucleotides, the CDR3 is TGTGCCAGCAGCTTAGCGGGAGGGTCTAGGAATGAGCAGTTCTTC.

Concerning this clonotype itself: Compared with germline, one end of the junction differs, possibly owing to a read error. This chain uses TRBV6-2 or TRBV6-3 with TRBJ2-7; D may be TRBD2 (5 bases). The V gene's germline CDR1 is MNHEY and CDR2 SVGEGT. This CDR3 is 13 amino acids long. CDR3 DNA sequence: TGTTCCAGCAGTTCGGAGGAAACCTACGAGCAGTACTTC. The encoded protein is CSSSSEETYEQYF.

The chain combines TRBV24-1 with TRBJ2-2; D possibly corresponds to TRBD1 (6 bases). The germline V and J ends were trimmed by 7 bases and 1 base, with 12 bases remaining between them. The germline V gene encodes CDR1 KGHDR and CDR2 SFDVKD. The CDR3 consists of 15 residues. The chain's CDR3 is CATSSRDKNTGELFF. The CDR3 coding sequence is TGTGCCACCAGCTCCCGGGACAAGAACACCGGGGAGCTGTTTTTT.

The V and J genes are TRBV28 and TRBJ2-3, with D maybe TRBD2 (6 bases). The CDR3 runs to 16 residues. Trimming took 6 bases from V and 2 from J, leaving 18 bases between them. Per germline, CDR1 MDHEN and CDR2 SYDVKM. CDR3 region: CASSPYGTSITDTQYF. CDR3 sequence (DNA): TGTGCCAGCAGCCCGTACGGGACTTCTATCACAGATACGCAGTATTTT.

The rearrangement joins TRBV27 to TRBJ1-4; 7 nucleotides match TRBD1. Germline V CDR1 and CDR2: MNHEY, SMNVEV (reference sequence). J was trimmed by 7 bases and V by 6 bases; bases with no gene match: 11. This CDR3 contains 15 residues. CDR3: CASSRTGTVPEKLFF. The DNA of the CDR3 is TGTGCCAGCAGCCGGACCGGGACAGTACCTGAAAAACTGTTTTTT.

To note about this clonotype: A junction boundary mismatches the germline segment, possibly from a read error. The chain employs TRBV10-3 and TRBJ2-3; 10 nucleotides line up with TRBD2. Germline V gives CDR1 ENHRY, CDR2 SYGVKD. The CDR3 extends over 15 amino acids. Here the CDR3 DNA reads TGTGCCATCAGTGAGCCCCGCCTAGCGGGGGATACGCAGTTTTTT. Translated, it gives CAISEPRLAGDTQFF.

The chain recombines TRBV14 with TRBJ2-7, with D possibly TRBD1 on 6 matching bases. The CDR3 has 15 amino acids. Trimming removed 0 bases from V and 2 bases from J, with 11 bases in between. Germline-derived CDR1 and CDR2 are SGHDN and FVKESK. The CDR3 loop reads CASSQDTGSAYEQYF. The CDR3 coding sequence is TGTGCCAGCAGCCAAGATACAGGGAGTGCCTACGAGCAGTACTTC.

The chain recombines TRBV6-6 with TRBJ1-2; D not certain. Germline CDR1 is MNHNY and CDR2 is SVGAGI (reference sequence). V was shortened by 0 bases and J by 8 bases, with 16 bases between the two germline ends. The CDR3 contains 15 residues. The CDR3 loop reads CASSYSSPVGLGYTF. CDR3 sequence (DNA): TGTGCCAGCAGTTACTCGTCTCCAGTGGGCTTAGGCTACACCTTC.

The chain uses TRBV20-1 and TRBJ2-7, with a tentative D call TRBD2 (5 bases). The CDR3 extends over 16 amino acids. The V and J ends lost 1 base and 5 bases respectively, with 21 bases between them. Germline V gives CDR1 DFQATT, CDR2 SNEGSKA (reference sequence). The CDR3 loop is CSARVLQDSRMDEQYF. CDR3 bases: TGCAGTGCTAGAGTTCTCCAGGACTCCCGAATGGACGAGCAGTACTTC.